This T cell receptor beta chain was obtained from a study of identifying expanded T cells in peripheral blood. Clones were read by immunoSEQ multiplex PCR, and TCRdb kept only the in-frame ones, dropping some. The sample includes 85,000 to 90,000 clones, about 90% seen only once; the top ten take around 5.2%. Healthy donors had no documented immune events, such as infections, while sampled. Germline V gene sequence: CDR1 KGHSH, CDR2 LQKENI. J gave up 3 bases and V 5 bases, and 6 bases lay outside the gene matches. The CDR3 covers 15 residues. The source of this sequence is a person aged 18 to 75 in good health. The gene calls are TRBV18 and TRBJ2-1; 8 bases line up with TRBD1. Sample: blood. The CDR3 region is CASSAGQENYNEQFF. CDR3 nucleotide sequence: TGTGCCAGCTCAGCGGGACAGGAGAACTACAATGAGCAGTTCTTC.